The 3 T cell receptor beta chains in this list originate from one sample, sequenced in a study of blood T cell repertoires in COVID-19. Profiled with immunoSEQ multiplex PCR; TCRdb holds only in-frame clones, not every one. The data hold more than 250,000 clones, with around 83% observed a single time. Material: peripheral blood. The source of these receptors is a woman aged 45-60 years with acute or convalescent COVID-19.

This clone was detected once. V and J are TRBV4-1 and TRBJ2-3; 7 bases fit TRBD2. CDR3 length equals 16 residues. V shed 0 bases, J shed 1 base, and the junction held 4 bases outside the gene matches. CDR1 and CDR2 (germline): MGHRA, YSYEKL. The CDR3 DNA sequence: TGCGCCAGCAGCCAAGATACCGCGGGGGGCACAGATACGCAGTATTTT. It codes for CASSQDTAGGTDTQYF.

The CDR3 nucleotides read TGTGCCAGCAGCGACGGACAGGGGTACGAGCAGTACGTC. It yields the protein CASSDGQGYEQYV. This chain joins TRBV3-1 (or the pseudogene TRBV3-2) and TRBJ2-7; 9 positions match TRBD1. With 5 bases clipped from V and 4 bases from J, the junction kept 3 bases outside the gene matches. The CDR3 length is 13 residues. In germline, CDR1 is LGHDT, CDR2 YNNKEL (reference sequence).

J is TRBJ1-2 and V is TRBV2; TRBD1 agrees at 7 bases. Germline CDR1 is SNHLY and CDR2 is FYNNEI. Unmatched junction bases numbered 4, after V lost 6 bases and J lost 0 bases. The CDR3 consists of 14 residues. The CDR3 loop is CASRNDRANYGYTF. DNA for the CDR3: TGTGCCAGCAGGAACGACAGGGCTAACTATGGCTACACCTTC.